The clone carrying this T cell receptor (beta chain) is a singleton in its sample. TCRdb reanalysed the RT-PCR reads using MiXCR and keeps one entry per CDR3 protein. The table shows hundreds of thousands of distinct CDR3 sequences, with approximately 15% occurring only once. CDR3 length equals 16 residues. The V end was cut by 5 bases, the J end by 0 bases, with 15 bases between. In germline, CDR1 is MGHRA, CDR2 YSYEKL. The receptor's source is a female donor in good health, serving as a healthy control. This rearrangement joins TRBV4-1 to TRBJ2-3; the D gene is possibly TRBD2 (6 bases). The source material was memory CD4+ T cells from blood. As DNA, the CDR3 is TGCGCCAGCAGCTCTAGGGGTAGCGGTAGCACAGATACGCAGTATTTT. Protein: CASSSRGSGSTDTQYF.